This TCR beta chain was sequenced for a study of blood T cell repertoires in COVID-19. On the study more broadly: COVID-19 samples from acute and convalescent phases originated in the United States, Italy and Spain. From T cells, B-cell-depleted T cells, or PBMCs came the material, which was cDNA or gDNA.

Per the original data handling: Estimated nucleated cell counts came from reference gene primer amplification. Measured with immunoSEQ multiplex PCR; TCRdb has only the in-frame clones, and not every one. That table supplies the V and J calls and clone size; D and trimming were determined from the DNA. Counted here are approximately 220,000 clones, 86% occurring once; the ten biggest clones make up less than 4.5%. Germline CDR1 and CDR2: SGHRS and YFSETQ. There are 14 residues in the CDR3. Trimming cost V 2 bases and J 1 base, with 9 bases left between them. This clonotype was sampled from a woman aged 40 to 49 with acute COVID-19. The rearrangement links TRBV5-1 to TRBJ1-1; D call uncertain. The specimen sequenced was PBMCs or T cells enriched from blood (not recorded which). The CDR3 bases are TGCGCCAGCAGCTTAACAGCTGAGAACACTGAAGCTTTCTTT. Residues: CASSLTAENTEAFF.